The source of this T cell receptor beta chain is a study of OX40 agonist ivuxolimab in advanced cancers. Study-level information: The patients received ivuxolimab by intravenous route every 2 weeks at 0.01 to 10 mg/kg. The study enrolled dose-escalation patients with hepatocellular carcinoma, melanoma, renal cell or head and neck cancer.

About this clone: The antigen remains undetermined.

General study findings and limits: Doses of 0.1 to 3.0 mg/kg were accompanied by clonal expansion of CD4+ and CD8+ blood T cells by week 6. CD4+ T cells averaged fewer expanded clones than CD8+ T cells.

Germline V gene sequence: CDR1 SGHRS, CDR2 YFSETQ. V trimming: 4 bases; J trimming: 2 bases; junction bases outside the gene matches: 7. The CDR3 totals 15 residues. Sequencing was performed with immunoSEQ multiplex PCR; in TCRdb, only in-frame clones are kept and a portion is missing. The data hold tens of thousands of clones, with 86% observed a single time. This sample comprised CD4+ or CD8+ T cells sorted from blood, obtained in a trial of the OX40 agonist ivuxolimab. This chain connects TRBV5-1 to TRBJ2-3; 7 positions match TRBD2. The receptor comes from an adult with an advanced solid tumor such as melanoma, head and neck, liver or kidney cancer. CDR3 in amino acids: CASSPGGINTDTQYF. The CDR3 nucleotides are TGCGCCAGCAGCCCGGGGGGTATAAACACAGATACGCAGTATTTT.